Below are 31 T cell receptor beta chains sequenced from a single sample in a study of blood T cell repertoires in COVID-19. Assay: immunoSEQ multiplex PCR; the TCRdb copy retains only in-frame clones and omits some. The sample carries more than 250,000 clones, around 82% recorded once. The sequenced sample consisted of peripheral blood. These receptors all come from a human donor in a cohort sampled during active COVID-19.

This clone was counted once. This chain links TRBV12-3 or TRBV12-4 with TRBJ1-2, with 7 bases identical to TRBD1. V lost 6 bases, J lost 8 bases, and 9 bases stayed unmatched. The CDR3 has 13 amino acids. The CDR3 protein is CASSTLLDRGYTF. The CDR3, as DNA: TGTGCCAGCAGCACTTTGTTGGACAGGGGCTACACCTTC.

This chain links TRBV7-9 with TRBJ2-5; tentative D call: TRBD1 (6 bases). The CDR3 contains 15 residues. The germline V and J ends were trimmed by 3 bases and 5 bases, with 16 bases remaining between them. Germline V gene data show CDR1 as SEHNR and CDR2 as FQNEAQ (reference sequence). The CDR3, as DNA: TGTGCCAGCAGCTTTACGAACAGGGACGGGGAGACCCAGTACTTC. It is translated as CASSFTNRDGETQYF. Complete variable domain (other parts from reference TRBV7-9 and TRBJ2-5): DTGVSQNPRHKITKRGQNVTFRCDPISEHNRLYWYRQTLGQGPEFLTYFQNEAQLEKSRLLSDRFSAERPKGSFSTLEIQRTEQGDSAMYLCASSFTNRDGETQYFGPGTRLLVL.

The chain uses TRBV29-1 and TRBJ1-1, with 7 bases that match TRBD1. The germline CDR1 and CDR2 sequences are SQVTM and ANQGSEA. The junction had 6 bases not matched to a gene; V was cut back by 7 bases and J by 1 base. The CDR3 consists of 13 residues. The DNA of the CDR3 is TGCAGCGGCCGTAGACAGGGGAACACTGAAGCTTTCTTT. Translated, it gives CSGRRQGNTEAFF. The full variable domain, completed using reference TRBV29-1 and TRBJ1-1, is SAVISQKPSRDICQRGTSLTIQCQVDSQVTMMFWYRQQPGQSLTLIATANQGSEATYESGFVIDKFPISRPNLTFSTLTVSNMSPEDSSIYLCSGRRQGNTEAFFGQGTRLTVV.

The chain uses TRBV3-1 (or the pseudogene TRBV3-2) and TRBJ2-7; 7 bases are a match to TRBD1. V lost 0 bases and J lost 1; bases outside the gene matches: 3. The CDR3 runs to 15 residues. CDR1 is LGHDT, CDR2 YNNKEL, per germline (reference sequence). The CDR3 spells CASSQDLGQSYEQYF. The CDR3 coding sequence is TGTGCCAGCAGCCAAGATCTGGGACAGTCCTACGAGCAGTACTTC.

This chain uses TRBV5-6 with TRBJ2-5; 8 positions agree with TRBD2. The germline V gene encodes CDR1 SGHDT and CDR2 YYEEEE. This CDR3 is 17 amino acids long. V shed 3 bases and J 5 bases; nucleotides not matched to a gene: 15. The CDR3 is CASSYTKASGLRETQYF. CDR3 nucleotides: TGTGCCAGCAGCTACACGAAGGCTAGCGGGCTAAGGGAGACCCAGTACTTC.

V is TRBV7-2 and J is TRBJ1-5; a possible D gene is TRBD1 (5 bases). Per germline, CDR1 SGHTA and CDR2 FQGNSA. Deletions cut 3 bases from V and 4 bases from J, with 10 bases between. The CDR3 is made up of 14 amino acids. This CDR3 is CASSLDTANQPQHF. The CDR3 coding sequence is TGTGCCAGCAGCTTGGACACGGCAAATCAGCCCCAGCATTTT.

The CDR3 DNA sequence: TGTGCCAGCAGCCAATGGTCTACCTCCTACGAGCAGTACTTC. Translated: CASSQWSTSYEQYF. The V and J genes are TRBV3-1 (or the pseudogene TRBV3-2) and TRBJ2-7; D is unclear. Per the germline V gene, CDR1 is LGHDT and CDR2 is YNNKEL (reference sequence). This CDR3 spans 14 amino acids. Trimming cost V 2 bases and J 0 bases, with 8 bases left between them.

This chain links TRBV2 with TRBJ2-7; TRBD2 matches at 8 bases. From germline, CDR1 is SNHLY and CDR2 FYNNEI. J lost 0 bases, V lost 8 bases, and 18 bases had no gene match. This CDR3 spans 18 amino acids. The CDR3 DNA sequence: TGTGCCAGCGGGTATAGGACTAGCTTTCGCGTTAACTCCTACGAGCAGTACTTC. Translation: CASGYRTSFRVNSYEQYF.

The CDR3 loop is CASSLWGGQETQYF. CDR3 coding DNA: TGTGCCAGCAGCTTATGGGGGGGCCAAGAGACCCAGTACTTC. J is TRBJ2-5 and V is TRBV7-2; 7 nucleotides line up with TRBD2. Germline CDR1 is SGHTA and CDR2 is FQGNSA. This CDR3 is 14 amino acids long. V lost 2 bases to trimming and J lost 1 base; unmatched junction nucleotides: 1.

The genes are TRBV29-1 and TRBJ2-7, with TRBD1 matching 12 bases. After removal of 6 bases from V and 4 bases from J, the junction contained 4 bases not matched to a gene. This CDR3 has 13 residues. Germline loops: CDR1 SQVTM, CDR2 ANQGSEA. The CDR3 DNA sequence: TGCAGCGTCGGGACAGGGGGCGCGTACGAGCAGTACTTC. This codes for CSVGTGGAYEQYF.

V usage is TRBV9 and J usage is TRBJ2-3; 7 bases are a match to TRBD2. Germline V CDR1 and CDR2: SGDLS, YYNGEE. The junction had 5 bases not matched to a gene; V was cut back by 4 bases and J by 3 bases. This CDR3 is 14 amino acids long. This CDR3 is CASSPGGPTDTQYF. CDR3 DNA sequence: TGTGCCAGCAGCCCGGGGGGTCCTACAGATACGCAGTATTTT. The whole variable domain, filled in from reference TRBV9 and TRBJ2-3, reads DSGVTQTPKHLITATGQRVTLRCSPRSGDLSVYWYQQSLDQGLQFLIQYYNGEERAKGNILERFSAQQFPDLHSELNLSSLELGDSALYFCASSPGGPTDTQYFGPGTRLTVL.

The genes are TRBV6-6 and TRBJ2-7; 7 positions agree with TRBD1. The ends lost 6 bases at V and 1 base at J; junction bases unmatched: 6. Germline V gene sequence: CDR1 MNHNY, CDR2 SVGAGI (reference sequence). CDR3 length: 14 amino acids. CDR3 sequence: CASRPRDSSYEQYF. The CDR3 region has the DNA TGTGCCAGCAGGCCCCGGGACAGTTCCTACGAGCAGTACTTC.

This clone was found a few times. The V gene is TRBV11-2, the J gene TRBJ2-2; tentatively, D is TRBD2 (7 bases). Looked up from germline, CDR1 is SGHAT and CDR2 is FQNNGV. Trimming took 8 bases from V and 3 from J, leaving 22 bases between them. The CDR3 sequence is 17 residues long. DNA for the CDR3: TGTGCCAGCTCATGGAGACGGGGGGCTTGGGACACCGGGGAGCTGTTTTTT. It encodes CASSWRRGAWDTGELFF. Full variable domain (outside the CDR3, taken from reference TRBV11-2 and TRBJ2-2): EAGVAQSPRYKIIEKRQSVAFWCNPISGHATLYWYQQILGQGPKLLIQFQNNGVVDDSQLPKDRFSAERLKGVDSTLKIQPAKLEDSAVYLCASSWRRGAWDTGELFFGEGSRLTVL.

The rearrangement joins TRBV7-9 to TRBJ1-5, with D perhaps matching TRBD1 (6 bases). The V gene lost 3 bases and the J gene lost 2 bases, with 11 bases spanning the gap. Germline loops: CDR1 SEHNR, CDR2 FQNEAQ (reference sequence). This CDR3 region has 15 residues. In DNA, the CDR3 is TGTGCCAGCAGCTTCGCAGGGGACGGCAATCAGCCCCAGCATTTT. Its protein is CASSFAGDGNQPQHF.

The table lists this clone with a count of one. The gene calls are TRBV10-2 and TRBJ2-7; TRBD2 matches at 11 bases. The junction had 10 bases not matched to a gene; V was cut back by 5 bases and J by 4 bases. Germline V gene sequence: CDR1 WSHSY, CDR2 SAAADI. The CDR3 loop spans 16 amino acids. For the CDR3, the DNA is TGCGCCAGCAGTAAGGGACTAGCGGAGGGCCTTTACGAGCAGTACTTC. Translation gives CASSKGLAEGLYEQYF.

The chain recombines TRBV5-8 with TRBJ1-5; 8 nucleotides line up with TRBD1. The CDR3 is 15 amino acids. The trim removed 3 bases at V and 3 bases at J, leaving 5 bases unmatched. Germline V gene sequence: CDR1 SGHTS, CDR2 YDEGEE. CDR3 DNA sequence: TGTGCCAGCAGCTCACGGACAGGGAACAATCAGCCCCAGCATTTT. Translated, it gives CASSSRTGNNQPQHF. Drawing the rest from reference TRBV5-8 and TRBJ1-5, the complete variable domain is EAGVTQSPTHLIKTRGQQATLRCSPISGHTSVYWYQQALGLGLQFLLWYDEGEERNRGNFPPRFSGRQFPNYSSELNVNALELEDSALYLCASSSRTGNNQPQHFGDGTRLSIL.

V gene TRBV7-2 combines with J gene TRBJ2-5; TRBD2 is a possible D gene (6 bases). CDR1 is SGHTA and CDR2 is FQGNSA in the germline V gene. The V and J ends lost 5 bases and 4 bases respectively, with 17 bases between them. CDR3 length equals 15 residues. CDR3: CASSVAARRGETQYF. The CDR3 DNA follows: TGTGCCAGCAGCGTCGCGGCTCGGCGGGGAGAGACCCAGTACTTC.

The chain is built from TRBV24-1 and TRBJ1-4; a weak D match, TRBD1 (6 bases). Germline V CDR1 and CDR2: KGHDR, SFDVKD. Trimming left V 0 bases short and J 7 bases short, with 14 bases between. CDR3 length: 16 amino acids. The CDR3 DNA is TGTGCCACCAGTGATTTGGTACAAGGGGGAACTGAAAAACTGTTTTTT. Its translation is CATSDLVQGGTEKLFF.

V is TRBV6-5 and J is TRBJ2-2, with TRBD1 matching 8 bases. Germline CDR1 reads MNHEY; CDR2 reads SVGAGI. The ends lost 6 bases at V and 2 bases at J; junction bases unmatched: 5. The CDR3 totals 15 residues. CDR3 DNA: TGTGCCAGCAGAGGCAGGGGGCATAACACCGGGGAGCTGTTTTTT. It yields the protein CASRGRGHNTGELFF.

The chain carries TRBV6-6 and TRBJ1-2; TRBD1 is a possible D gene (6 bases). Trimming left V 5 bases short and J 8 bases short, with 15 bases between. CDR1 is MNHNY and CDR2 is SVGAGI in the germline V gene (reference sequence). There are 13 residues in the CDR3. The CDR3 DNA reads as TGTGCCAGCAGTGAGGACAGCTTCGGAGGCTACACCTTC. Its translation is CASSEDSFGGYTF.

This chain joins TRBV2 and TRBJ2-1, with TRBD2 matching 7 bases. The CDR3 totals 16 residues. The germline CDR1 and CDR2 sequences are SNHLY and FYNNEI. V trimming: 1 base; J trimming: 7 bases; junction bases outside the gene matches: 10. The CDR3 loop is CASSEGLAEGRNEQFF. As DNA, the CDR3 is TGTGCCAGCAGTGAAGGACTAGCTGAGGGTAGGAATGAGCAGTTCTTC. Drawing the rest from reference TRBV2 and TRBJ2-1, the complete variable domain is EPEVTQTPSHQVTQMGQEVILRCVPISNHLYFYWYRQILGQKVEFLVSFYNNEISEKSEIFDDQFSVERPDGSNFTLKIRSTKLEDSAMYFCASSEGLAEGRNEQFFGPGTRLTVL.

This clone has only one observation. The V gene is TRBV12-2, the J gene TRBJ1-5; the table calls TRBD1, which could not be checked here. TRBV12-2 is marked as a pseudogene. The CDR3 is 19 amino acids. The CDR3 protein is CASRLASGTGDYSNQPQHF. The DNA of the CDR3 is TGTGCAAGTCGCTTAGCTTCCGGGACAGGGGACTATAGCAATCAGCCCCAGCATTTT.

The CDR3 nucleotides read TGTGCCAGCAGTTCCACATCAACAGGAGATACGCAGTATTTT. Encoded protein: CASSSTSTGDTQYF. V and J are TRBV9 and TRBJ2-3; tentative D call: TRBD1 (5 bases). Between the trimmed V and J ends, which lost 5 bases and 5 bases, there was a span of 15 bases. In germline, CDR1 is SGDLS, CDR2 YYNGEE. This CDR3 is 14 amino acids long.

V usage is TRBV5-1 and J usage is TRBJ2-5; 11 positions match TRBD1. V was pared by 1 base and J by 6 bases, with 5 bases of the junction left unmatched. CDR3 length: 15 amino acids. CDR1 is SGHRS, CDR2 YFSETQ, per germline. The CDR3 region is CASSLPGTGGKTQYF. As DNA, the CDR3 is TGCGCCAGCAGCTTGCCTGGGACAGGGGGAAAGACCCAGTACTTC.

The CDR3 DNA reads TGTGCCAGCAGTTTCGGGACTAGCGGCCCTAGTGAGCTGTTTTTT. This translates into CASSFGTSGPSELFF. V is TRBV6-5 and J is TRBJ2-2, with 11 positions matching TRBD2. CDR3 length equals 15 residues. V lost 4 bases, J lost 11 bases, and 9 bases stayed unmatched. CDR1 is MNHEY, CDR2 SVGAGI, per germline.

This clone was detected only once. This chain joins TRBV4-1 and TRBJ1-1; 7 bases are a match to TRBD1. The CDR3 contains 15 residues. CDR1 and CDR2 from the germline V gene are MGHRA and YSYEKL. J gave up 1 base and V 0 bases, and 2 bases lay outside the gene matches. The CDR3 region is CASSQEPGGNTEAFF. As DNA, the CDR3 is TGCGCCAGCAGCCAAGAACCAGGGGGGAACACTGAAGCTTTCTTT.

The chain has TRBV9 and TRBJ2-3; 7 bases agree with TRBD2. CDR1 and CDR2 (germline): SGDLS, YYNGEE. This CDR3 has 14 amino acids. The V segment lost 4 bases and the J segment 5 bases; nucleotides outside the gene matches: 7. This CDR3 reads CASSIGLVQDTQYF. In nucleotides, the CDR3 is TGTGCCAGCAGCATAGGACTAGTCCAAGATACGCAGTATTTT. Full variable domain (missing parts from reference TRBV9 and TRBJ2-3): DSGVTQTPKHLITATGQRVTLRCSPRSGDLSVYWYQQSLDQGLQFLIQYYNGEERAKGNILERFSAQQFPDLHSELNLSSLELGDSALYFCASSIGLVQDTQYFGPGTRLTVL.

This chain links TRBV7-9 with TRBJ1-6; 8 bases line up with TRBD1. The V gene's germline CDR1 is SEHNR and CDR2 FQNEAQ (reference sequence). This CDR3 region has 16 residues. Trimming took 5 bases from V and 7 from J; bases not matched to a gene: 10. Here the CDR3 reads CASSPGTGTSNSPLHF. For the CDR3, the DNA is TGTGCCAGCAGCCCCGGGACAGGCACCTCGAATTCACCCCTCCACTTT.

This chain joins TRBV7-3 and TRBJ2-1; D gene uncertain. The CDR3 is 15 residues long. The V end was cut by 0 bases, the J end by 7 bases, with 13 bases between. Germline V lookup: CDR1 SGHTA, CDR2 FQGTGA. DNA for the CDR3: TGTGCCAGCAGCTTAACTGGAGCTAAGCTGAATGAGCAGTTCTTC. As protein: CASSLTGAKLNEQFF. The whole variable domain, remainder taken from reference TRBV7-3 and TRBJ2-1, is GAGVSQTPSNKVTEKGKYVELRCDPISGHTALYWYRQSLGQGPEFLIYFQGTGAADDSGLPNDRFFAVRPEGSVSTLKIQRTERGDSAVYLCASSLTGAKLNEQFFGPGTRLTVL.

In nucleotides, the CDR3 is TGCAGCGTGCTAGCGGGGGCGACAGATACGCAGTATTTT. Translating gives CSVLAGATDTQYF. The rearrangement uses TRBV29-1 and TRBJ2-3; 10 bases are a match to TRBD2. CDR1 and CDR2 (germline): SQVTM, ANQGSEA. This CDR3 contains 13 residues. The V and J ends lost 6 bases and 3 bases, in that order; junction bases with no gene match: 3.

The rearrangement joins TRBV27 to TRBJ2-3, with 10 bases lining up with TRBD2. Germline V gene lookup returns CDR1 MNHEY and CDR2 SMNVEV (reference sequence). The CDR3 contains 16 residues. J gave up 6 bases and V 4 bases, and 10 bases lay outside the gene matches. The CDR3 DNA is TGTGCCAGCAGTTACTCCGGGGGTAGCGGGGGGGATACGCAGTATTTT. Encoded protein: CASSYSGGSGGDTQYF.